This T cell receptor (beta chain) was recovered during a study of T cell changes during pregnancy in multiple sclerosis (dated by TCRdb to about 2019). Background on the whole study: The study examined how the T cell repertoire changed over the course of pregnancy in women with multiple sclerosis.

Libraries were prepared through the immunoSEQ multiplex PCR assay. Not all clones reach the TCRdb copy of this immuneACCESS table, which keeps in-frame sequences only. Checked studies attribute under half of the gap to unresolved V genes and leave the rest unexplained. For this sample there are tens of thousands of clones; around 84% appear just once. The top ten clones comprise around 1% of the sample. In regard to this clone: Its antigen specificity is not known. There are no base qualities to consult, and no much larger clone falls within one base.

CDR1 and CDR2 were assigned from the germline V gene as LGHNA and YSLEER. V loses 0 bases of germline sequence and J loses 8 bases, and the interval between the two ends is 13 bases. The CDR3 covers 14 residues, taking in both the cysteine and the phenylalanine. The CDR3 DNA has 42 bases and is translated from base 1. The input for sequencing was CD4+ T cells from peripheral blood mononuclear cells, taken in the second trimester of pregnancy. The sequence derives from a female donor in good health, enrolled as a control in a pregnancy study. The chain is encoded by TRBV4-3 joined to TRBJ1-2; no D gene call is confident. The CDR3 protein is CASSQDLERKGYTF. The sequence in DNA is TGCGCCAGCAGCCAAGACCTAGAGCGCAAGGGCTACACCTTC.